The 23 T cell receptor beta chains in this list originate from one sample, sequenced in a study of blood T cells in healthy people across ages. Combining a sample-barcoded 5' primer with a J-beta primer mix, a second PCR ran for roughly 7 to 12 cycles. TCRdb used MiXCR to reprocess the 5' RACE reads, holding one entry per CDR3 protein. This table holds over a million distinct CDR3 sequences, approximately 59% found once. Sequenced: blood. These receptors originate from a man aged 18-30 years in good health.

The chain links TRBV6-2 or TRBV6-3 to TRBJ2-7, with no clear D. The CDR3 is made up of 15 amino acids. CDR1 and CDR2 from the germline V gene are MNHEY and SVGEGT. The ends were cut back, 5 bases at V and 0 bases at J, with 14 bases in the middle. The CDR3 region has the DNA TGTGCCAGCAGTCGATTGCTTTGGAGCTCCTACGAGCAGTACTTC. Translated, it gives CASSRLLWSSYEQYF.

A few counts support this clonotype. The chain couples TRBV7-9 to TRBJ1-2; tentative D call: TRBD1 (6 bases). The CDR3 contains 15 residues. V was pared by 1 base and J by 4 bases, with 13 bases between. CDR1 and CDR2 (germline): SEHNR, FQNEAQ (reference sequence). In DNA form, the CDR3 reads TGTGCCAGCAGCTTAGGCAGGGGCGCGATCTATGGCTACACCTTC. Amino acid sequence: CASSLGRGAIYGYTF.

The chain is built from TRBV11-2 and TRBJ1-4, with D perhaps matching TRBD1 (5 bases). CDR1 is SGHAT, CDR2 FQNNGV, per germline. There are 15 residues in the CDR3. The V gene lost 3 bases and the J gene lost 7 bases, with 15 bases spanning the gap. Here the CDR3 reads CASSFRGTAGEKLFF. CDR3 in DNA: TGTGCCAGCAGCTTTCGTGGGACGGCGGGTGAAAAACTGTTTTTT.

The chain recombines TRBV27 with TRBJ1-5; D is unclear. CDR3 size: 13 residues. Germline lookup yields CDR1 MNHEY and CDR2 SMNVEV (reference sequence). V was pared by 2 bases and J by 5 bases, with 7 bases between. The DNA for the CDR3 is TGTGCCAGCAGTTTAAGGGTTGATCAGCCCCAGCATTTT. Residues: CASSLRVDQPQHF.

The chain couples TRBV6-1 to TRBJ1-2; D not certain. The CDR3 consists of 12 residues. V gave up 1 base and J gave up 13 bases, with 13 bases separating them. CDR1 MNHNS and CDR2 SASEGT come from the germline V gene. The CDR3: CASSEGTAICTF. In DNA form, the CDR3 reads TGTGCCAGCAGTGAAGGTACAGCCATTTGCACCTTC.

The chain has TRBV12-3 or TRBV12-4 and TRBJ2-1; 11 bases are a match to TRBD2. J lost 9 bases, V lost 7 bases, and 14 bases had no gene match. The CDR3 is made up of 16 amino acids. The CDR3 nucleotides are TGTGCCAGCACCCCCACAACGGGACTAGCGGCGGGTGAGCAGTTCTTC. Translation gives CASTPTTGLAAGEQFF.

This chain links TRBV9 with TRBJ2-7; the match to TRBD2 covers 7 bases. This CDR3 contains 15 residues. Germline V gene lookup returns CDR1 SGDLS and CDR2 YYNGEE. V was pared by 0 bases and J by 3 bases, with 6 bases of the junction left unmatched. In DNA form, the CDR3 reads TGTGCCAGCAGCGTAGGAAGCGGGGCCTTCTACGAGCAGTACTTC. As protein: CASSVGSGAFYEQYF.

The rearrangement uses TRBV6-6 and TRBJ2-7; a possible D gene is TRBD2 (6 bases). Germline V gene data show CDR1 as MNHNY and CDR2 as SVGAGI (reference sequence). Trimming cost V 6 bases and J 3 bases, with 15 bases left between them. The CDR3 has 14 amino acids. CDR3 sequence (DNA): TGTGCCAGCAGCCTCCGGGGGACCAACTACGAGCAGTACTTC. This sequence encodes CASSLRGTNYEQYF.

A note on this clonotype: Germline is not matched at one junction end, which may reflect a read error. V gene TRBV12-3 or TRBV12-4 combines with J gene TRBJ1-2; D unresolved. This CDR3 has 14 residues. The CDR3 nucleotides are TGTGCCGGCAGTTTAGCCCCAGCTAACTATGGCTACACCTTC. Its protein product is CAGSLAPANYGYTF.

Only a few counts were recorded for this clonotype. The CDR3: CASRAPGQSYEQYF. CDR3 nucleotides: TGTGCCAGCAGGGCTCCGGGACAGAGCTACGAGCAGTACTTC. The rearrangement joins TRBV25-1 to TRBJ2-7, with 7 positions matching TRBD1. Germline V CDR1 and CDR2: MGHDK, SYGVNS. The CDR3 has 14 amino acids. The junction had 8 bases not matched to a gene; V was cut back by 6 bases and J by 3 bases.

The table lists this clonotype with a few counts. This CDR3 is CASRGVFPYEQYF. CDR3 nucleotides: TGTGCCAGCCGAGGGGTATTCCCCTACGAGCAGTACTTC. The chain carries TRBV28 and TRBJ2-7; D assignment may be TRBD1 or TRBD2 (5 bases each). Deletions cut 8 bases from V and 2 bases from J, with 13 bases between. Per germline, CDR1 MDHEN and CDR2 SYDVKM. This CDR3 contains 13 residues.

This clonotype was recorded a few times. This sequence joins TRBV12-3 or TRBV12-4 and TRBJ1-2; possibly TRBD1 for D (5 bases). This CDR3 has 13 residues. Trimming removed 2 bases at V and 4 bases at J, with 8 bases between. The CDR3 region is CASSLNRIYGYTF. The CDR3 coding sequence is TGTGCCAGCAGTTTAAACAGGATCTATGGCTACACCTTC.

The chain has TRBV29-1 and TRBJ2-6; D is unresolved. The germline V gene encodes CDR1 SQVTM and CDR2 ANQGSEA. The CDR3 extends over 14 amino acids. V dropped 6 bases and J dropped 2 bases, with 11 bases sitting between them. CDR3 sequence reads: CSVRLPTGANVLTF. The CDR3 coding sequence is TGCAGCGTCCGCCTTCCGACTGGGGCCAACGTCCTGACTTTC.

This chain joins TRBV6-2 or TRBV6-3 and TRBJ1-2, with 7 bases fitting TRBD1. The junction had 8 bases not matched to a gene; V was cut back by 6 bases and J by 4 bases. This CDR3 is 14 amino acids long. CDR1 MNHEY and CDR2 SVGEGT come from the germline V gene. The CDR3 DNA follows: TGTGCCAGCAGACGGACAGGCATGGGCTATGGCTACACCTTC. This gives the protein CASRRTGMGYGYTF.

The V gene is TRBV12-3 or TRBV12-4, the J gene TRBJ1-4; D is ambiguous. This CDR3 is built from 14 residues. V was clipped by 7 bases and J by 0 bases, with 9 bases between them. The CDR3 is CASTSAATNEKLFF. The CDR3, as DNA: TGTGCCAGCACCTCCGCAGCAACTAATGAAAAACTGTTTTTT.

This sequence joins TRBV6-6 and TRBJ2-4; D is perhaps TRBD1 (6 bases). The tail of the sequence fits TRBJ2-7 better, so the J call may be wrong. CDR3 size: 16 residues. The V gene's germline CDR1 is MNHNY and CDR2 SVGAGI (reference sequence). In DNA form, the CDR3 reads TGTGCCAGCAGTTATTCCCCAGGGGACGAACCCTACGAGCAGTACTTC. Protein: CASSYSPGDEPYEQYF.

This chain connects TRBV18 to TRBJ1-4; D remains ambiguous. CDR1 KGHSH and CDR2 LQKENI come from the germline V gene. This CDR3 has 15 residues. V was trimmed by 2 bases and J by 5 bases, leaving 12 bases between them. CDR3 sequence reads: CASSPASPGNEKLFF. CDR3 DNA sequence: TGTGCCAGCTCACCAGCCAGCCCAGGAAATGAAAAACTGTTTTTT.

In this sample, this clonotype turned up a few times. The chain couples TRBV29-1 to TRBJ2-7; D gene unclear. CDR1 is SQVTM and CDR2 is ANQGSEA in the germline V gene. With 4 bases removed from V and 4 bases from J, the gap between germline ends came to 14 bases. The CDR3 loop spans 13 amino acids. The CDR3 nucleotides read TGCAGCGTTGCAATCAGGTTGGGTTACGAGCAGTACTTC. The encoded protein is CSVAIRLGYEQYF.

This chain connects TRBV20-1 to TRBJ2-7; TRBD1 is a possible D gene (5 bases). The CDR3 consists of 14 residues. V shed 3 bases and J shed 7 bases, with 19 bases lying between them. In germline, CDR1 is DFQATT, CDR2 SNEGSKA (reference sequence). CDR3 nucleotide sequence: TGCAGTGCTAGGGTGGTAGGGCCGCAGGGAGAGCAGTACTTC. Translating it yields CSARVVGPQGEQYF.

A single count supports this clonotype. The CDR3 coding sequence is TGTGCCTGGAGTGTACTTCAGAAGAGATACAATGAGCAGTTCTTC. It is translated as CAWSVLQKRYNEQFF. This sequence joins TRBV30 and TRBJ2-1; D is unresolved. Trimming left V 0 bases short and J 4 bases short, with 13 bases between. The CDR3 runs 15 residues. CDR1 and CDR2 (germline): GTSNPN, SVGIG (reference sequence).

To note about this clonotype: Relative to the germline gene, one junction end is altered; a read error may explain this. The genes are TRBV27 and TRBJ2-7, with 11 bases lining up with TRBD1. The DNA end is more similar to TRBJ2-5, so the J call may be wrong. Germline V gives CDR1 MNHEY, CDR2 SMNVEV (reference sequence). The CDR3 length is 15 residues. This chain's CDR3 is CASGFRTGGAETQYF. For the CDR3, the DNA is TGTGCCAGCGGTTTTAGGACAGGGGGCGCCGAGACCCAGTACTTC.

This clonotype appeared a few times. The chain's CDR3 is CASSLGLVSEQFF. In DNA, the CDR3 is TGTGCCAGCAGTTTAGGGCTTGTAAGTGAGCAGTTCTTC. The V gene is TRBV12-3 or TRBV12-4, the J gene TRBJ2-1, with D hard to call. V lost 1 base and J lost 9, with 10 bases in between. The CDR3 contains 13 residues.

This clonotype occurred a few times. V is TRBV11-2 and J is TRBJ2-4, with D possibly being TRBD2 (5 bases). Germline-derived CDR1 and CDR2 are SGHAT and FQNNGV. V was trimmed by 3 bases and J by 3 bases, leaving 9 bases between them. The CDR3 totals 14 residues. Here the CDR3 DNA reads TGTGCCAGCAGCTTCCGGGCGGGCAAAAACATTCAGTACTTC. Amino acid sequence: CASSFRAGKNIQYF. Supplemented by reference TRBV11-2 and TRBJ2-4, the full variable domain reads EAGVAQSPRYKIIEKRQSVAFWCNPISGHATLYWYQQILGQGPKLLIQFQNNGVVDDSQLPKDRFSAERLKGVDSTLKIQPAKLEDSAVYLCASSFRAGKNIQYFGAGTRLSVL.